The sequence of this TCR beta chain was determined in a study of response to subunit inactivated influenza vaccine. Points from the study as a whole: The authors offered the suggestion that each seasonal influenza vaccination recruits few new T cells.

TCRdb re-analysed the RT-PCR reads in MiXCR, keeping a single row per CDR3 protein. The sample shows about 780,000 distinct CDR3 sequences, approximately 18% of them seen only once. This clonotype was detected a few times. Its antigen is unidentified. This CDR3 spans 16 amino acids. Germline CDR1 reads MNHEY; CDR2 reads SMNVEV (reference sequence). V was pared by 6 bases and J by 1 base, with 18 bases between. The specimen was PBMCs from blood, collected around 5 days after vaccination. This clonotype was obtained from a man in his forties or fifties who received an inactivated influenza vaccine. The rearrangement joins TRBV27 to TRBJ1-1; a weak D match, TRBD1 (6 bases). The CDR3: CASSPSVWGANTEAFF. The CDR3 nucleotides are TGTGCCAGCAGCCCCAGTGTTTGGGGGGCGAACACTGAAGCTTTCTTT.